The clone carrying this T cell receptor beta chain was observed a few times. What it recognizes is unknown. Expressed TCRB transcripts were sequenced because the isolated RNA had all been reverse transcribed beforehand. Using immunoSEQ multiplex PCR, the repertoire was profiled, and TCRdb retains in-frame clones only, with some absent. Found here are more than 300,000 clones, 8% of them singletons; the top ten hold more than 0.4%. Per germline, CDR1 SGHRS and CDR2 YFSETQ. V dropped 4 bases and J dropped 3 bases, with 10 bases sitting between them. This CDR3 is 13 amino acids long. This sample was taken from a study of beta chain features in type 1 diabetes. General observations from the study: VDJ junctions from patients with type 1 diabetes contained fewer insertions and more deletions. In all four CD4+ subsets, TCRB CDR3 length was significantly, moderately reduced in type 1 diabetes.

The sequence derives from a woman under 30 in good health. J is TRBJ1-2 and V is TRBV5-1, with a possible D match to TRBD1 (6 bases). The sequenced sample consisted of central memory CD4+ T cells from blood. The chain's CDR3 is CASSIRTDYGYTF. CDR3 nucleotides: TGCGCCAGCAGCATCCGGACAGACTATGGCTACACCTTC.